A selection of T cell receptor beta chains follows, all from one sample in a study of cytomegalovirus exposure and HLA in healthy donors. Profiling relied on immunoSEQ multiplex PCR, and the TCRdb table lists in-frame clones only, not all of them. The data show approximately 33,000 clones, with 45% to 55% seen just once and 6.2% held by the top ten. The specimen sequenced was PBMCs. These receptors were obtained from a woman aged 40 to 50 in good health and CMV-seropositive. The CDR3 runs from the conserved cysteine through the conserved F or W. D genes are given only for firm matches. Clone size appears in some rows only: once, few, many, or a class for an expanded clone.

d_gene	abundance	j_gene	v_gene	CDR3aa	CDR3nt
TRBD1	.	TRBJ1-6	TRBV28	CASAVDRDNSPLHF	TGTGCCAGCGCCGTAGACAGGGATAATTCACCCCTCCACTTT
TRBD1	.	TRBJ1-5	TRBV6-5	CASSYQGANQPQHF	TGTGCCAGCAGTTACCAGGGGGCGAATCAGCCCCAGCATTTT
.	few	TRBJ1-1	TRBV28	CASSLPGQNTEAFF	TGTGCCAGCTCTCTCCCAGGACAGAACACTGAAGCTTTCTTT
.	.	TRBJ2-6	TRBV6-5	CASSYSAISGANVLTF	TGTGCCAGCAGTTACTCAGCGATAAGTGGGGCCAACGTCCTGACTTTC
TRBD1	.	TRBJ2-2	TRBV7-7	CASSLTGTANTGELFF	TGTGCCAGCAGCTTGACCGGGACAGCGAACACCGGGGAGCTGTTTTTT
.	.	TRBJ2-1	TRBV15	CATSRVNNEQFF	TGTGCCACCAGCAGAGTTAACAATGAGCAGTTCTTC
.	.	TRBJ1-5	TRBV6-5	CASSLPRGSNQPQHF	TGTGCCAGCAGCCTCCCACGCGGATCCAATCAGCCCCAGCATTTT
.	.	TRBJ2-7	TRBV28	CASSSGSWSYEQYF	TGTGCCAGCAGCTCCGGGTCCTGGTCCTACGAGCAGTACTTC
TRBD1	once	TRBJ2-7	TRBV28	CASDRTGGTYEQYF	TGTGCCAGTGATCGGACAGGGGGTACATACGAGCAGTACTTC
.	.	TRBJ1-1	TRBV7-3	CASSSGGGRTEAFF	TGTGCCAGCAGTTCCGGGGGAGGGCGCACTGAAGCTTTCTTT
.	once	TRBJ2-2	TRBV5-4	CASSLGDEELFF	TGTGCCAGCAGCTTGGGAGATGAGGAGCTGTTTTTT
.	medium-sized	TRBJ1-3	TRBV27	CASRPPGRGNTIYF	TGTGCCAGCAGGCCCCCAGGGAGGGGAAACACCATATATTTT
.	few	TRBJ2-1	TRBV7-3	CASSLTFGLASHEQFF	TGTGCCAGCAGCTTAACGTTCGGTCTAGCGTCCCATGAGCAGTTCTTC
.	few	TRBJ2-1	TRBV5-1	CASSLTSNEQFF	TGCGCCAGCAGCCTCACATCAAATGAGCAGTTCTTC
TRBD2	.	TRBJ2-1	TRBV5-1	CASSPGTSGGKNNEQFF	TGCGCCAGCAGCCCCGGGACTAGCGGGGGGAAAAACAATGAGCAGTTCTTC
TRBD1	.	TRBJ1-1	TRBV6-1	CASSPQGGLNTEAFF	TGTGCCAGCAGTCCTCAGGGGGGACTGAACACTGAAGCTTTCTTT
TRBD1	.	TRBJ1-6	TRBV5-6	CASSLGGVRGNSPLHF	TGTGCCAGCAGCTTGGGGGGCGTCAGGGGGAATTCACCCCTCCACTTT
.	.	TRBJ2-1	TRBV5-6	CASSLAIGLNNNEQFF	TGTGCCAGCAGCTTGGCTATAGGACTAAACAACAATGAGCAGTTCTTC
TRBD2	few	TRBJ2-2	TRBV2	CASSEAHLRGGTNTGELFF	TGTGCCAGCAGTGAAGCGCATCTGCGGGGGGGCACGAACACCGGGGAGCTGTTTTTT
TRBD2	.	TRBJ2-1	TRBV30	CAWRLAGFSEQFF	TGTGCCTGGAGACTAGCGGGGTTCTCGGAGCAGTTCTTC
.	.	TRBJ2-5	TRBV5-6	CASSLYSPQETQYF	TGTGCCAGCAGCTTGTACTCCCCCCAAGAGACCCAGTACTTC
.	.	TRBJ1-1	TRBV9	CASSTQGYGTEAFF	TGTGCCAGCAGCACTCAGGGGTATGGCACTGAAGCTTTCTTT
.	few	TRBJ2-1	TRBV7-2	CASSFGQTISNEQFF	TGTGCCAGCAGCTTTGGACAGACCATATCGAATGAGCAGTTCTTC
.	.	TRBJ2-1	TRBV30	CAWSKPRGSSYNEQFF	TGTGCCTGGAGTAAACCCCGGGGGAGCTCCTACAATGAGCAGTTCTTC
.	.	TRBJ2-7	TRBV14	CASSQDFGGGRGDRYIYEQYF	TGTGCCAGCAGCCAAGATTTTGGTGGGGGCCGGGGAGACAGATACATCTACGAGCAGTACTTC
TRBD1	.	TRBJ2-7	TRBV5-5	CASSKTGDSYEQYF	TGTGCCAGCAGCAAGACAGGGGACTCCTACGAGCAGTACTTC
.	.	TRBJ1-2	TRBV11-2	CASTSVEAGPYGYTF	TGTGCCAGCACCTCCGTTGAAGCTGGGCCCTATGGCTACACCTTC
TRBD1	.	TRBJ1-5	TRBV6-6	CASSTGDQPQHF	TGTGCCAGCAGCACAGGGGATCAGCCCCAGCATTTT
TRBD2	few	TRBJ2-1	TRBV7-3	CASSGTSNEQFF	TGTGCCAGCAGCGGGACTAGCAATGAGCAGTTCTTC
TRBD2	.	TRBJ2-4	TRBV4-1	CASSQDILAGGLENIQYF	TGCGCCAGCAGCCAAGATATTCTAGCGGGGGGGTTAGAAAACATTCAGTACTTC
.	.	TRBJ2-1	TRBV7-9	CASSLALTRDEQFF	TGTGCCAGCAGCTTAGCGTTAACCCGCGATGAGCAGTTCTTC
.	.	TRBJ2-2	TRBV4-1	CASSQDSHNTGELFF	TGCGCCAGCAGCCAAGATAGCCATAACACCGGGGAGCTGTTTTTT
.	few	TRBJ2-7	TRBV6-5	CASSGSQGNYEQYF	TGTGCCAGCAGTGGCTCACAGGGAAACTACGAGCAGTACTTC
.	few	TRBJ1-1	TRBV9	CASSVSTDTEAFF	TGTGCCAGCAGCGTTTCCACAGACACTGAAGCTTTCTTT
.	few	TRBJ1-5	TRBV15	CATSRGQGGNQPQHF	TGTGCCACCAGCAGGGGGCAGGGTGGCAATCAGCCCCAGCATTTT
.	.	TRBJ1-2	TRBV5-5	CASSSWAGDLGGYTF	TGTGCCAGCAGCTCCTGGGCGGGGGATCTAGGTGGCTACACCTTC
TRBD1	.	TRBJ2-7	TRBV6-5	CASRKTGEHEQYF	TGTGCCAGCAGAAAGACAGGGGAACACGAGCAGTACTTC
.	.	TRBJ2-2	TRBV11-1	CASSLRGTGTGELFF	TGTGCCAGCAGCTTACGTGGGACTGGCACCGGGGAGCTGTTTTTT
.	few	TRBJ1-1	TRBV11-2	CASSLALGLGNTEAFF	TGTGCCAGCAGCTTAGCGCTGGGGCTGGGGAACACTGAAGCTTTCTTT
.	.	TRBJ2-2	TRBV28	CASSYPGQGGNTGELFF	TGTGCCAGCAGTTATCCCGGGCAGGGAGGGAACACCGGGGAGCTGTTTTTT
.	once	TRBJ2-3	TRBV7-2	CASRGGASTDTQYF	TGTGCCAGCAGAGGGGGGGCGAGCACAGATACGCAGTATTTT
.	few	TRBJ1-1	TRBV2	CASRGDTEAFF	TGTGCCAGCAGAGGGGACACTGAAGCTTTCTTT
.	few	TRBJ1-2	TRBV28	CASSVANSYGYTF	TGTGCCAGCAGTGTCGCTAACAGTTATGGCTACACCTTC
TRBD2	few	TRBJ2-1	TRBV25-1	CASSESGGGTPYNEQFF	TGTGCCAGCAGTGAATCGGGCGGGGGGACCCCCTACAATGAGCAGTTCTTC
.	once	TRBJ2-3	TRBV4-3	CASSATGVLSTDTQYF	TGCGCCAGCAGCGCCACGGGGGTACTTAGCACAGATACGCAGTATTTT
TRBD1	.	TRBJ1-2	TRBV6-1	CASSASGGSGYGYTF	TGTGCCAGCAGTGCCTCAGGGGGGAGCGGGTATGGCTACACCTTC
.	.	TRBJ2-1	TRBV5-4	CVSSSNWEQFF	TGTGTCAGCAGCTCAAACTGGGAGCAGTTCTTC
TRBD1	.	TRBJ2-2	TRBV5-4	CASSLSSGGVTGELFF	TGTGCCAGCAGCCTGAGTTCAGGGGGTGTTACCGGGGAGCTGTTTTTT
.	.	TRBJ2-5	TRBV7-9	CASSLAGGQETQYF	TGTGCCAGCAGCTTAGCCGGGGGCCAAGAGACCCAGTACTTC
TRBD1	.	TRBJ2-7	TRBV14	CASSQRGQGTYEQYF	TGTGCCAGCAGCCAACGAGGACAGGGTACCTACGAGCAGTACTTC
TRBD2	.	TRBJ2-3	TRBV2	CASSGLAGVTDTQYF	TGTGCCAGCAGTGGACTAGCGGGGGTGACAGATACGCAGTATTTT
.	.	TRBJ2-7	TRBV21-1	CASSRPLGRAYEQYF	TGTGCCAGCAGCCGACCACTGGGTCGGGCCTACGAGCAGTACTTC
.	medium-sized	TRBJ1-2	TRBV30	CAWSSPGLHLGYTF	TGTGCCTGGAGCTCTCCGGGACTCCATTTGGGCTACACCTTC
TRBD2	.	TRBJ2-1	TRBV7-2	CASSVGTSAYNEQFF	TGTGCCAGCAGCGTCGGGACTAGCGCATACAATGAGCAGTTCTTC